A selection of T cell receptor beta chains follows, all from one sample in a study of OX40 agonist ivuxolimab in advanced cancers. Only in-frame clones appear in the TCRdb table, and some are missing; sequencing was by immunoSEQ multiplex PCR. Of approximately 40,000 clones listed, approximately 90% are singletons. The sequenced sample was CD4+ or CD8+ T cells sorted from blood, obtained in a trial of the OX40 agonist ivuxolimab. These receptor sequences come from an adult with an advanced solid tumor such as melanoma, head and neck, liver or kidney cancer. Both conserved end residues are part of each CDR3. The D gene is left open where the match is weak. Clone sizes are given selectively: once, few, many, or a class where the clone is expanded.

DNA: TGTGCCAGCAAAGATGGAGACAGAGTTTACGAGCAGTACTTC; CDR3: CASKDGDRVYEQYF; D: -; V: TRBV6-1; size: -; J: TRBJ2-7
DNA: TGTGCCAGCAGGCCCCCCGGGAGGGAAAACACCGGGGAGCTGTTTTTT; CDR3: CASRPPGRENTGELFF; D: TRBD2; V: TRBV6-6; size: -; J: TRBJ2-2
DNA: TGCAGTGCTAGTTTTACTTATGGCTACACCTTC; CDR3: CSASFTYGYTF; D: -; V: TRBV20-1; size: once; J: TRBJ1-2
DNA: TGTGCCAGCAGCATACAGGGATTAGTGGAGACCCAGTACTTC; CDR3: CASSIQGLVETQYF; D: -; V: TRBV7-9; size: -; J: TRBJ2-5
DNA: TGCGCCAGCAGCCCTACTTCGAGGGGCCTGAACACTGAAGCTTTCTTT; CDR3: CASSPTSRGLNTEAFF; D: -; V: TRBV4-1; size: -; J: TRBJ1-1
DNA: TGTGCCAGCAGTAGGACTGTCTACGAGCAGTACTTC; CDR3: CASSRTVYEQYF; D: -; V: TRBV2; size: -; J: TRBJ2-7
DNA: TGTGCCAGTAGTACAGGACAGGGGGTTAGAACTGAAGCTTTCTTT; CDR3: CASSTGQGVRTEAFF; D: TRBD1; V: TRBV19; size: -; J: TRBJ1-1
DNA: TGTGCCAGCAGCTTGGGGCAGGCAAGGCCGGGGCGAGAGACCCAGTACTTC; CDR3: CASSLGQARPGRETQYF; D: -; V: TRBV11-2; size: -; J: TRBJ2-5
DNA: TGTGCCAGCAGCCTTTTCTACGAGCAGTACTTC; CDR3: CASSLFYEQYF; D: -; V: TRBV28; size: -; J: TRBJ2-7
DNA: TGTGCCAGCAGCTTCCGGGATAGTTATACGCAGTATTTT; CDR3: CASSFRDSYTQYF; D: -; V: TRBV5-4; size: -; J: TRBJ2-3
DNA: TGTGCCAGTAGTACAGCAGGGGCTAATCAGCCCCAGCATTTT; CDR3: CASSTAGANQPQHF; D: -; V: TRBV19; size: -; J: TRBJ1-5
DNA: TGTGCCAGCAGTGAAGTTGGTGCCATCAGTCGGGGGGCGCGGTCCTATGGCTACACCTTC; CDR3: CASSEVGAISRGARSYGYTF; D: -; V: TRBV2; size: -; J: TRBJ1-2
DNA: TGTGCCAGCAGCTTCGGGGGACGGAGGGAGCTGTTTTTT; CDR3: CASSFGGRRELFF; D: -; V: TRBV5-4; size: once; J: TRBJ2-2
DNA: TGCGCCAGCAGCTTGGGAGGACTAGCGTGGAACACCAGGGAGCTGTTTTTT; CDR3: CASSLGGLAWNTRELFF; D: TRBD2; V: TRBV5-1; size: -; J: TRBJ2-2
DNA: TGTGCCAGCAGCCCCCAACGGGATACGCAGTATTTT; CDR3: CASSPQRDTQYF; D: -; V: TRBV14; size: -; J: TRBJ2-3
DNA: TGTGCCAGTAGTACCCGGACAGGGAGGTACAATGAGCAGTTCTTC; CDR3: CASSTRTGRYNEQFF; D: TRBD1; V: TRBV19; size: -; J: TRBJ2-1
DNA: TGTGCCAGCAGCCCAATCTCCGGGACATTCGGGACCCAGTACTTC; CDR3: CASSPISGTFGTQYF; D: -; V: TRBV9; size: -; J: TRBJ2-5
DNA: TGTGCCAGCACGCCTGGGGCAGGGGGAAACACCATATATTTT; CDR3: CASTPGAGGNTIYF; D: -; V: TRBV28; size: -; J: TRBJ1-3
DNA: TGTGCCAGCAGTCTTCAATTCGGCCGGGCTGGAAACACCATATATTTT; CDR3: CASSLQFGRAGNTIYF; D: -; V: TRBV28; size: -; J: TRBJ1-3
DNA: TGTGCCAGCAGATCCACCGGGGAGCTGTTTTTT; CDR3: CASRSTGELFF; D: -; V: TRBV7-9; size: -; J: TRBJ2-2
DNA: TGCAGCGTTGGACAGTTCTATAATTCACCCCTCCACTTT; CDR3: CSVGQFYNSPLHF; D: -; V: TRBV29-1; size: once; J: TRBJ1-6
DNA: TGTGCCAGCAGCTTGGGACGTAAACCGGGGTACGAGCAGTACTTC; CDR3: CASSLGRKPGYEQYF; D: -; V: TRBV5-6; size: -; J: TRBJ2-7
DNA: TGTGCTAGCAGCTTATCGAGTAGCCCCGGGGAGCTGTTTTTT; CDR3: CASSLSSSPGELFF; D: -; V: TRBV7-7; size: -; J: TRBJ2-2
DNA: TGTGCCAGCAGCCAGAGTTCCTACAATGAGCAGTTCTTC; CDR3: CASSQSSYNEQFF; D: -; V: TRBV11-3; size: -; J: TRBJ2-1
DNA: TGTGCCTGGAGTTTGGGGGGGGCTGGGAACACTGAAGCTTTCTTT; CDR3: CAWSLGGAGNTEAFF; D: -; V: TRBV30; size: -; J: TRBJ1-1